This T cell receptor (beta chain) comes out of a study of T cells in Graves' hyperthyroidism and ophthalmopathy. The source material, RNA transcripts, was used to amplify TCR beta CDR3 regions. The HTBI primer set was used in a first-round RT-PCR of the TCR CDR3. Each CDR3 protein gets one entry after TCRdb re-called the multiplex PCR reads with MiXCR. The sample has more than 450,000 distinct CDR3 sequences, 12% to 15% seen once. This CDR3 contains 16 residues. V dropped 3 bases and J dropped 0; count of bases not matched to a gene: 3. Germline lookup yields CDR1 SNHLY and CDR2 FYNNEI. The V call is TRBV2, the J call TRBJ1-5; TRBD1 aligns across 9 bases. The TCR was taken from a woman aged 40 to 50 with Graves' hyperthyroidism. Sequences were obtained from blood. The chain's CDR3 is CASSDDRGYSNQPQHF. CDR3 bases: TGTGCCAGCAGTGATGACAGGGGGTATAGCAATCAGCCCCAGCATTTT. Drawing the rest from reference TRBV2 and TRBJ1-5, the complete variable domain is EPEVTQTPSHQVTQMGQEVILRCVPISNHLYFYWYRQILGQKVEFLVSFYNNEISEKSEIFDDQFSVERPDGSNFTLKIRSTKLEDSAMYFCASSDDRGYSNQPQHFGDGTRLSIL.